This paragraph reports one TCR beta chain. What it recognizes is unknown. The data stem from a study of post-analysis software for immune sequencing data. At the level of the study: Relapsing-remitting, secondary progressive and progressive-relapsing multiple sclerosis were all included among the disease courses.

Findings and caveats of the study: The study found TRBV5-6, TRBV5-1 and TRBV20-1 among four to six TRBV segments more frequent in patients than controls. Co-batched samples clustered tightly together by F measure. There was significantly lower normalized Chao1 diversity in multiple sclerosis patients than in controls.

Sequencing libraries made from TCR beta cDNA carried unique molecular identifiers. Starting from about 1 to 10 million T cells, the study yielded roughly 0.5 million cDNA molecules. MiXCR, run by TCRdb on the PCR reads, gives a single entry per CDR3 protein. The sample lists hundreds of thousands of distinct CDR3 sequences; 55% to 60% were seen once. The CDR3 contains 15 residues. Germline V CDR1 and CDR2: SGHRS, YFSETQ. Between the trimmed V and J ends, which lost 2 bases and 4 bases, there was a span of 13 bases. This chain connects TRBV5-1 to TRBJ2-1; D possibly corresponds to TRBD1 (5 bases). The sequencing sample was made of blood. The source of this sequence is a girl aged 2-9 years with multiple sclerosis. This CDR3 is CASSLRSREYNEQFF. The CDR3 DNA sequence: TGCGCCAGCAGCTTAAGGTCCAGGGAATACAATGAGCAGTTCTTC.